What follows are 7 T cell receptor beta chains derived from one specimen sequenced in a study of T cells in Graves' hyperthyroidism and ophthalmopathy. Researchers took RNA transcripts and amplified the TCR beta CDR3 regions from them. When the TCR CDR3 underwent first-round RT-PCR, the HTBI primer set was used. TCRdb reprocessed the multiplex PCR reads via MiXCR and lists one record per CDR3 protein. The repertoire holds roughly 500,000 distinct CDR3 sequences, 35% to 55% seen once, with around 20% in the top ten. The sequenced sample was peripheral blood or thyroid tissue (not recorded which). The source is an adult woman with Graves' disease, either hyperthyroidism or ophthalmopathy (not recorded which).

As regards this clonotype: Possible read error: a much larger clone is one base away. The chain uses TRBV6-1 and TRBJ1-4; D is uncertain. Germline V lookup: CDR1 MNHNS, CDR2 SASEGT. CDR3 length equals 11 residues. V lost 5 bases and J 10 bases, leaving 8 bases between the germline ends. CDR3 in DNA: TGTGCCAGCAGTACCGGTGTAAAACTGTTTTTT. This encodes CASSTGVKLFF.

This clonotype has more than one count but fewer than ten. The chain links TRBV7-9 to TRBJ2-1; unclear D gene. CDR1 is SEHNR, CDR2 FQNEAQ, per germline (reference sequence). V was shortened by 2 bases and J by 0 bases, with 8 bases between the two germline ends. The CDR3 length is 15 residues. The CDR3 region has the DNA TGTGCCAGCAGCTTAAGCCAGAGCTCCTACAATGAGCAGTTCTTC. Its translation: CASSLSQSSYNEQFF.

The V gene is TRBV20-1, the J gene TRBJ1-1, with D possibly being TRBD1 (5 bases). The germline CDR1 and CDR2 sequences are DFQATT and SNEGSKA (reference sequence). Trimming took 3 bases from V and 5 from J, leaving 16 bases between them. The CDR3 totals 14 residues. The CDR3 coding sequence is TGCAGTGCTAGCTATCCCAAGGGGAGTACTGAAGCTTTCTTT. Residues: CSASYPKGSTEAFF.

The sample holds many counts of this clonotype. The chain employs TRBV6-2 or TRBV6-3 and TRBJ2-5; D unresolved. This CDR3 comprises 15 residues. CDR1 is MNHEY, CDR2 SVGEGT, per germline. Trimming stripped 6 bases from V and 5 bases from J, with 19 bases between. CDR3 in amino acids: CASSATWAEAETQYF. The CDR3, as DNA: TGTGCCAGCAGCGCCACATGGGCCGAAGCTGAGACCCAGTACTTC.

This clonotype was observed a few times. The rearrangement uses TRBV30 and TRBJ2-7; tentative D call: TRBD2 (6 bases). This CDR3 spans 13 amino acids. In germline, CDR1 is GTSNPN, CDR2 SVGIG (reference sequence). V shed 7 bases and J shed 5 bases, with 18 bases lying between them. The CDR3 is CASRDPRNDEQYF. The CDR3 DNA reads TGTGCCTCGCGGGACCCCAGAAACGACGAGCAGTACTTC.

CDR3 in DNA: TGCAGTGCTAGAAGGGGGGCCAATCAGCCCCAGCATTTT. Protein product: CSARRGANQPQHF. This rearrangement joins TRBV20-1 to TRBJ1-5, with D perhaps TRBD1 (6 bases). This CDR3 is 13 amino acids long. In germline, CDR1 is DFQATT, CDR2 SNEGSKA (reference sequence). V was shortened by 2 bases and J by 3 bases, with 8 bases between the two germline ends.

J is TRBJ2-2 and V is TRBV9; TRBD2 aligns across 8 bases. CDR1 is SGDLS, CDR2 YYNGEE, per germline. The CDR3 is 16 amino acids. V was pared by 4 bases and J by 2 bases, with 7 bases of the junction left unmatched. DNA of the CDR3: TGTGCCAGCAGCCGGGGGGGGGGGGGTAACACCGGGGAGCTGTTTTTT. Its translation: CASSRGGGGNTGELFF. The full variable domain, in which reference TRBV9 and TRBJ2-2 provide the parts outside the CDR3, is DSGVTQTPKHLITATGQRVTLRCSPRSGDLSVYWYQQSLDQGLQFLIQYYNGEERAKGNILERFSAQQFPDLHSELNLSSLELGDSALYFCASSRGGGGNTGELFFGEGSRLTVL.